In its sample, the clone carrying this T cell receptor beta chain ranks as medium-sized. Using its own MiXCR run on the PCR reads, TCRdb lists one record per CDR3 protein. The sample has 3,000 to 3,500 distinct CDR3 sequences, 17% seen once. The data stem from a study of CXCR3 chemokines and chemotherapy response in bladder cancer. The CDR3 sequence is 13 residues long. The germline gives CDR1 MNHEY, CDR2 SVGEGT. The germline V and J ends were trimmed by 10 bases and 3 bases, with 16 bases remaining between them. The TCR was taken from a human donor with bladder cancer that did not respond to neoadjuvant chemotherapy. This chain joins TRBV6-2 or TRBV6-3 and TRBJ2-7; D gene ambiguous. The specimen was taken from a patient whose treatment included neoadjuvant chemotherapy. Written as DNA, the CDR3 is TGTGCCACCCTATACATGAATGGCTACGAGCAGTACTTC. Its protein is CATLYMNGYEQYF.